This T cell receptor beta chain was profiled in a study of graft-versus-host responses after intestinal transplantation. Sequencing was performed with immunoSEQ multiplex PCR; in TCRdb, only in-frame clones are kept and a portion is missing. The sample includes 5,000 to 7,000 clones, about a fifth seen only once; the top ten take just over 5.5%. CDR1 and CDR2 (germline): LNHDA, SQIVND (reference sequence). The CDR3 consists of 13 residues. V was shortened by 3 bases and J by 10 bases, with 10 bases between the two germline ends. The material sequenced was alloreactive CD4+ T cells from a mixed lymphocyte reaction culture, taken before transplantation. Subset in this sample: CFSE-low proliferating T cells sorted from roughly six-day pre-transplant mixed lymphocyte reaction (GvH or HvG direction). This receptor was taken from a human patient who was an organ donor for intestinal transplantation. The genes are TRBV19 and TRBJ1-6, with D perhaps matching TRBD1 (5 bases). CDR3 sequence: CASSIGTESPLHF. The CDR3 nucleotides read TGTGCCAGTAGTATCGGGACGGAGTCACCCCTCCACTTT.